This T cell receptor (beta chain) originates from a study of blood T cell repertoires in COVID-19. Background on the study: Some COVID-19 samples were acute and others convalescent; all came from the United States, Italy and Spain.

There are 17 residues in the CDR3. Looked up from germline, CDR1 is LNHDA and CDR2 is SQIVND (reference sequence). The V gene end was trimmed by 5 bases and the J gene end by 1 base; junction bases not matched to a gene: 9. Data came from immunoSEQ multiplex PCR; TCRdb stores just in-frame clones and leaves some out. The sample lists 170,000 or so clones, approximately 88% occurring once. The chain combines TRBV19 with TRBJ2-3; 10 bases map to TRBD1. Sample: peripheral blood. The TCR sequence derives from a woman in her thirties or forties with COVID-19, enrolled during active disease. The CDR3 sequence is CASSPRRTGGGTDTQYF. The DNA for the CDR3 is TGTGCCAGTAGTCCCCGACGGACAGGGGGAGGCACAGATACGCAGTATTTT.